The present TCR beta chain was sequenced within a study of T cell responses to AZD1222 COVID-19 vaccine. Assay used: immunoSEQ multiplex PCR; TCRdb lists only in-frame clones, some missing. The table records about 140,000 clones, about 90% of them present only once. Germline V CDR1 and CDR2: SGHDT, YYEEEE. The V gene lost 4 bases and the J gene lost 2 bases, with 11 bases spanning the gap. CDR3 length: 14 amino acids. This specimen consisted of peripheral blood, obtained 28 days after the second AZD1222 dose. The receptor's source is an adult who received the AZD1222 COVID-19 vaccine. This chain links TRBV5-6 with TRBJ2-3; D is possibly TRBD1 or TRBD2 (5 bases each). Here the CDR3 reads CASSPRGHTDTQYF. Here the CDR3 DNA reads TGTGCCAGCAGCCCACGGGGCCACACAGATACGCAGTATTTT.